Following are 16 T cell receptor beta chains from one sample sequenced in a study of early T cells in non-severe SARS-CoV-2 infection (dated by TCRdb to about 2021). To prepare the library, 5' RACE was applied. The listed sequencing device is NextSeq 500. Through fastp at Q25 and MiXCR, TCRdb rebuilt clones from the public reads, retaining in-frame beta chains. Entries are consolidated by CDR3 protein sequence, retaining the most common genes and DNA. Here the sample has fewer than 40,000 distinct CDR3 sequences; roughly 6.6% occur a single time. 2.5% to 3% of the sample belongs to the ten largest clones. Material for sequencing was whole blood. Source of these receptors: an adult who was a healthcare worker with PCR-confirmed SARS-CoV-2 infection or an uninfected control (not recorded which).

This clonotype appeared a few times. This chain links TRBV7-2 with TRBJ2-3, with no clear D. V shed 5 bases and J shed 4 bases, with 10 bases lying between them. This CDR3 spans 13 amino acids. Germline values: CDR1 SGHTA, CDR2 FQGNSA. The CDR3 DNA reads TGTGCCAGCAGCCTAGGACGGTCAGATACGCAGTATTTT. It yields the protein CASSLGRSDTQYF. Filled out from reference TRBV7-2 and TRBJ2-3, the complete variable domain reads GAGVSQSPSNKVTEKGKDVELRCDPISGHTALYWYRQSLGQGLEFLIYFQGNSAPDKSGLPSDRFSAERTGGSVSTLTIQRTQQEDSAVYLCASSLGRSDTQYFGPGTRLTVL.

This clonotype was seen only a few times. The chain uses TRBV19 and TRBJ2-7; D remains ambiguous. With 4 bases removed from V and 0 bases from J, the gap between germline ends came to 10 bases. This CDR3 is built from 14 residues. The germline gives CDR1 LNHDA, CDR2 SQIVND (reference sequence). CDR3 coding DNA: TGTGCCAGTAGTAGGGATACGGGCTCCTACGAGCAGTACTTC. Amino acids: CASSRDTGSYEQYF.

V and J are TRBV28 and TRBJ1-2; D unresolved. From germline, CDR1 is MDHEN and CDR2 SYDVKM. This CDR3 is 13 amino acids long. The V end was cut by 5 bases, the J end by 5 bases, with 12 bases between. The DNA of the CDR3 is TGTGCCAGCAGTAAGACGGGAAGGTATGGCTACACCTTC. Its protein is CASSKTGRYGYTF.

This clonotype came up many times. The rearrangement uses TRBV3-1 and TRBJ1-1; D is undetermined. The CDR3 has 14 residues. V lost 1 base and J lost 0, with 6 bases in between. From germline, CDR1 is LGHDT and CDR2 YNNKEL (reference sequence). The CDR3 DNA is TGTGCCAGCAGCCAAGCACACCTGAACACTGAAGCTTTCTTT. It encodes CASSQAHLNTEAFF.

At least ten counts were recorded for this clonotype. The chain joins TRBV4-2 to TRBJ2-1, with 10 bases that match TRBD2. The CDR3 has 16 amino acids. Trimming at V came to 0 bases and at J to 9 bases, leaving 8 bases not matched to a gene. Germline assignment: CDR1 LGHNA and CDR2 YNFKEQ. CDR3 coding DNA: TGTGCCAGCAGCCAAGATAGGGCTAGCGGGAGTGTTGAGCAGTTCTTC. It is translated as CASSQDRASGSVEQFF.

The sample holds many counts of this clonotype. This sequence joins TRBV11-2 and TRBJ2-7, with 8 bases matching TRBD2. The CDR3 extends over 13 amino acids. Germline V gives CDR1 SGHAT, CDR2 FQNNGV. The trim removed 6 bases at V and 5 bases at J, leaving 6 bases unmatched. The CDR3 reads CASRLTSEDEQYF. CDR3 coding DNA: TGTGCCAGCAGATTGACTAGCGAGGACGAGCAGTACTTC.

This clonotype has just a few counts. The chain joins TRBV4-1 to TRBJ1-2; no definite D call. The V and J ends lost 1 base and 3 bases respectively, with 9 bases between them. Per germline, CDR1 MGHRA and CDR2 YSYEKL. This CDR3 is built from 14 residues. The CDR3 spells CASSQVSRDYGYTF. The CDR3, as DNA: TGCGCCAGCAGCCAAGTTAGTAGGGACTATGGCTACACCTTC.

The chain recombines TRBV29-1 with TRBJ2-1; D is undetermined. There are 12 residues in the CDR3. V was cut by 6 bases and J by 0 bases, with 6 bases left in between. Germline CDR1 and CDR2: SQVTM and ANQGSEA. CDR3 sequence (DNA): TGCAGCGTGGGGAACTCCTACAATGAGCAGTTCTTC. Its translation: CSVGNSYNEQFF.

This clonotype was seen many times. CDR3 bases: TGCGCCAGCAGTCCGCCTAGGCGGGAGGGAAGTTACGAGCAGTACTTC. Protein sequence: CASSPPRREGSYEQYF. The chain has TRBV23-1 and TRBJ2-7; 9 bases match TRBD2. TRBV23-1 is annotated as an ORF whose role is uncertain. V shed 4 bases, J shed 4 bases, and the junction held 11 bases outside the gene matches. The CDR3 has 16 residues.

This clonotype was seen more than once but under ten times. The CDR3 sequence is CASSQSLSPDTQYF. The CDR3 DNA follows: TGTGCCAGCAGCCAAAGCCTTTCCCCAGATACGCAGTATTTT. The chain has TRBV3-1 and TRBJ2-3; D unresolved. The CDR3 is 14 amino acids. Germline CDR1 is LGHDT and CDR2 is YNNKEL (reference sequence). The V end was cut by 2 bases, the J end by 4 bases, with 10 bases between.

This clonotype was counted ten times or more. The chain links TRBV24-1 to TRBJ2-1, with 13 bases fitting TRBD2. J was trimmed by 9 bases and V by 3 bases; bases with no gene match: 7. Germline assignment: CDR1 KGHDR and CDR2 SFDVKD. This CDR3 is built from 16 residues. CDR3 loop: CATSDPGTSGMGEQFF. CDR3 DNA sequence: TGTGCCACCAGTGATCCCGGGACTAGCGGGATGGGTGAGCAGTTCTTC.

This clonotype was counted at least ten times. The gene calls are TRBV20-1 and TRBJ2-3; possible D gene TRBD2, 5 bases. The CDR3 extends over 15 amino acids. Looked up from germline, CDR1 is DFQATT and CDR2 is SNEGSKA (reference sequence). V lost 2 bases and J 2 bases, leaving 14 bases between the germline ends. The CDR3 region has the DNA TGCAGTGCTAGACGAGGGCAGCCCCTCACAGATACGCAGTATTTT. It yields the protein CSARRGQPLTDTQYF.

This clonotype was seen at least ten times. This chain uses TRBV6-5 with TRBJ1-1; no firm D call. Germline CDR1 is MNHEY and CDR2 is SVGAGI. The V end lost 5 bases, the J end lost 11 bases, and 15 bases lay between the germline ends. The CDR3 has 12 amino acids. The CDR3: CASSNTRYLAFF. The CDR3 bases are TGTGCCAGCAGTAACACGCGGTATCTGGCTTTCTTT.

Many counts were recorded for this clonotype. The rearrangement links TRBV6-4 to TRBJ1-1; 7 nucleotides align to TRBD1. V lost 6 bases and J lost 3; bases outside the gene matches: 4. The CDR3 is made up of 13 amino acids. Germline CDR1 and CDR2: MRHNA and SNTAGT. The CDR3 reads CASSRQGDTEAFF. CDR3 nucleotides: TGTGCCAGCAGCCGGCAGGGGGACACTGAAGCTTTCTTT.

This clonotype has ten or more counts. This rearrangement joins TRBV11-3 to TRBJ2-2; 9 nucleotides line up with TRBD1. Trimming cost V 0 bases and J 5 bases; bases outside gene matches: 7. Germline assignment: CDR1 SGHNT and CDR2 YENEEA. This CDR3 is built from 17 residues. The CDR3 protein is CASSLDGTGTSTGELFF. Written as DNA, the CDR3 is TGTGCCAGCAGCTTAGATGGGACAGGGACTTCAACCGGGGAGCTGTTTTTT. Variable domain in full (rest from reference TRBV11-3 and TRBJ2-2): EAGVVQSPRYKIIEKKQPVAFWCNPISGHNTLYWYLQNLGQGPELLIRYENEEAVDDSQLPKDRFSAERLKGVDSTLKIQPAELGDSAVYLCASSLDGTGTSTGELFFGEGSRLTVL.

This clonotype has a count of ten or more. The chain employs TRBV7-3 and TRBJ2-1, with 9 bases matching TRBD2. Germline assignment: CDR1 SGHTA and CDR2 FQGTGA. The V segment lost 0 bases and the J segment 7 bases; nucleotides outside the gene matches: 4. This CDR3 has 15 residues. CDR3 nucleotides: TGTGCCAGCAGCTTAACGGCGGGAGGGCCGAATGAGCAGTTCTTC. Residues: CASSLTAGGPNEQFF.